Each of the 9 T cell receptor beta chains below was sequenced from the same sample in a study of T cell responses to AZD1222 COVID-19 vaccine. Some clones are missing from TCRdb's copy, which holds only in-frame ones; the method was immunoSEQ multiplex PCR. The data contain roughly 100,000 clones, about 90% of them singletons. Sequenced here: peripheral blood, sampled on day 0 of AZD1222 vaccination. These receptors were collected from an adult in good health.

J is TRBJ1-5 and V is TRBV19, with D hard to call. V lost 1 base and J 0 bases, leaving 7 bases between the germline ends. Germline CDR1 and CDR2: LNHDA and SQIVND (reference sequence). The CDR3 has 15 residues. CDR3 region: CASSIGQYSNQPQHF. The CDR3 nucleotides read TGTGCCAGTAGTATAGGGCAGTATAGCAATCAGCCCCAGCATTTT.

Only one count was recorded for this clone. The V and J genes are TRBV7-8 and TRBJ1-1; no clear D. Germline V gene sequence: CDR1 SGHVS, CDR2 FQNEAQ. The CDR3 is made up of 12 amino acids. V lost 1 base and J 6 bases, leaving 6 bases between the germline ends. CDR3 loop: CASSLGEAEAFF. In nucleotides, the CDR3 is TGTGCCAGCAGCTTAGGGGAGGCTGAAGCTTTCTTT. Complete variable domain (other parts from reference TRBV7-8 and TRBJ1-1): GAGVSQSPRYKVAKRGQDVALRCDPISGHVSLFWYQQALGQGPEFLTYFQNEAQLDKSGLPSDRFFAERPEGSVSTLKIQRTQQEDSAVYLCASSLGEAEAFFGQGTRLTVV.

In its sample, this clone was seen once. At one boundary the junction diverges from the germline segment, which might be a read error. The chain is built from TRBV3-1 (or the pseudogene TRBV3-2) and TRBJ2-7; TRBD2 is a possible D gene (7 bases). Germline V gene lookup returns CDR1 LGHDT and CDR2 YNNKEL (reference sequence). The CDR3 consists of 16 residues. CDR3 bases: TGTGCCCGCAGCCGAGACGGGGAGGGGGGATCCTACGAGCAGTACTTC. Its protein is CARSRDGEGGSYEQYF.

V and J are TRBV7-2 and TRBJ1-5; a possible D gene is TRBD1 (6 bases). The V gene lost 2 bases and the J gene lost 8 bases, with 16 bases spanning the gap. The CDR3 runs 15 residues. Germline V CDR1 and CDR2: SGHTA, FQGNSA. DNA for the CDR3: TGTGCCAGCAGCTTATCCCAGGGGCTTTTTGAGCCCCAGCATTTT. As protein: CASSLSQGLFEPQHF.

The V and J genes are TRBV5-4 and TRBJ2-3; D is unresolved. Germline-derived CDR1 and CDR2 are SGHNT and YYREEE (reference sequence). V was shortened by 0 bases and J by 1 base, with 6 bases between the two germline ends. The CDR3 contains 14 residues. The chain's CDR3 is CASSLVKGTDTQYF. DNA for the CDR3: TGTGCCAGCAGCTTGGTTAAGGGCACAGATACGCAGTATTTT.

The chain uses TRBV5-6 and TRBJ1-2, with D possibly being TRBD1 (5 bases). Per germline, CDR1 SGHDT and CDR2 YYEEEE. V was trimmed by 4 bases and J by 4 bases, leaving 11 bases between them. This CDR3 is 13 amino acids long. The CDR3 region is CASSMDIVYGYTF. CDR3 in DNA: TGTGCCAGCAGCATGGACATAGTCTATGGCTACACCTTC.

This chain connects TRBV3-1 (or the pseudogene TRBV3-2) to TRBJ2-1, with 7 bases lining up with TRBD2. Losses at the gene ends were 3 bases for V and 12 bases for J; bases not matched to a gene: 5. This CDR3 spans 12 amino acids. Germline loops: CDR1 LGHDT, CDR2 YNNKEL (reference sequence). In DNA, the CDR3 is TGTGCCAGCAGCCAGGAGACTAGCAGGCAGTTCTTC. Translating it yields CASSQETSRQFF.

The chain uses TRBV6-5 and TRBJ1-2; maybe TRBD1 (5 bases). Germline V CDR1 and CDR2: MNHEY, SVGAGI. The CDR3 is made up of 14 amino acids. V was pared by 4 bases and J by 4 bases, with 13 bases between. The CDR3 DNA sequence: TGTGCCAGCAGTTGGGACTCACGGGGCTATGGCTACACCTTC. The encoded protein is CASSWDSRGYGYTF.

The rearrangement uses TRBV27 and TRBJ1-4; 9 nucleotides match TRBD1. The germline gives CDR1 MNHEY, CDR2 SMNVEV (reference sequence). CDR3 length: 14 residues. V was clipped by 6 bases and J by 6 bases; unmatched bases: 5. Here the CDR3 DNA reads TGTGCCAGCAGATACGGGACAGGGCATGAAAAACTGTTTTTT. Translated, it gives CASRYGTGHEKLFF.